Listed here are 19 T cell receptor beta chains from one sample, sequenced in a study of regulatory T cells in long-lasting Graves disease. For TCR beta, libraries came from iRepertoire HTBI primers and Arm-PCR of CDR3 regions. TCRdb passed the multiplex PCR reads through MiXCR, listing each CDR3 protein once. The profile shows about 540,000 distinct CDR3 sequences, roughly 12% of them singletons. The time point: newly diagnosed GD, antithyroid drugs for less than 3 months. Following extraction of RNA from PBMCs, that RNA was used to make the TCR library. The sample was also reused in another study, on T cells in Graves' hyperthyroidism and ophthalmopathy.

This specimen consisted of peripheral blood mononuclear cells (PBMCs), obtained at new diagnosis, from a patient treated with antithyroid drugs. These receptors all come from a man aged 25-45 years with Graves disease.

The chain is built from TRBV5-6 and TRBJ1-5; TRBD1 matches 8 bases. Germline V gene sequence: CDR1 SGHDT, CDR2 YYEEEE. Trimming cost V 4 bases and J 0 bases; bases outside gene matches: 9. The CDR3 covers 17 residues. The CDR3 nucleotides are TGTGCCAGCAGCCTACGACAGGGGTCTTATAGCAATCAGCCCCAGCATTTT. It specifies CASSLRQGSYSNQPQHF.

J is TRBJ1-3 and V is TRBV29-1; no reliable D call. Per the germline V gene, CDR1 is SQVTM and CDR2 is ANQGSEA. V dropped 0 bases and J dropped 7 bases, with 10 bases sitting between them. This CDR3 is built from 13 residues. DNA of the CDR3: TGCAGCGTTGAAGAACGGGGTCGGAACACCATATATTTT. It codes for CSVEERGRNTIYF.

This clonotype was seen many times. This chain joins TRBV6-1 and TRBJ2-7; 9 bases agree with TRBD2. Germline V gene lookup returns CDR1 MNHNS and CDR2 SASEGT. This CDR3 is built from 16 residues. Losses at the gene ends were 7 bases for V and 3 bases for J; bases not matched to a gene: 13. CDR3 sequence reads: CASMEGVAAGGYEQYF. In nucleotides, the CDR3 is TGTGCCAGCATGGAGGGGGTCGCAGCGGGAGGCTACGAGCAGTACTTC.

This clonotype has a count of ten or more. CDR3 sequence: CASSDPDRGATGELFF. The CDR3 coding sequence is TGTGCCAGCAGTGACCCGGACAGGGGAGCCACCGGGGAGCTGTTTTTT. The rearrangement joins TRBV12-3 or TRBV12-4 to TRBJ2-2; 9 positions match TRBD1. With 5 bases clipped from V and 4 bases from J, the junction kept 8 bases outside the gene matches. The CDR3 extends over 16 amino acids.

The sample holds a few counts of this clonotype. The rearrangement joins TRBV2 to TRBJ2-3; D not certain. The CDR3 runs 11 residues. Trimming removed 8 bases at V and 6 bases at J, with 9 bases between. CDR1 SNHLY and CDR2 FYNNEI come from the germline V gene. CDR3 DNA: TGTGCCAGCTTGGCTCCGGATACGCAGTATTTT. This codes for CASLAPDTQYF.

The chain couples TRBV6-2 or TRBV6-3 to TRBJ2-3, with D possibly being TRBD2 (5 bases). The CDR3 loop spans 14 amino acids. Deletions cut 2 bases from V and 2 bases from J, with 8 bases between. CDR1 is MNHEY, CDR2 SVGEGT, per germline. The CDR3 DNA reads as TGTGCCAGCAGTTACAGAGCGGCCACAGATACGCAGTATTTT. Its protein product is CASSYRAATDTQYF.

Concerning this clonotype: Being one base from a much bigger clone, this may be a read error. The chain joins TRBV14 to TRBJ2-7; the D gene is possibly TRBD1 (6 bases). The tail of the sequence fits TRBJ2-5 better, so the J call may be wrong. In germline, CDR1 is SGHDN, CDR2 FVKESK. This CDR3 region has 14 residues. Here the CDR3 DNA reads TGTACCAGCAGCCAAGCGGACAGCCAAGAGACCCAGTACTTC. It encodes CTSSQADSQETQYF.

The chain is built from TRBV6-5 and TRBJ2-1; 10 positions match TRBD2. CDR1 and CDR2 (germline): MNHEY, SVGAGI. The CDR3 contains 17 residues. V dropped 0 bases and J dropped 4; count of bases not matched to a gene: 6. CDR3 nucleotide sequence: TGTGCCAGCAGTTACTCAGGGGCTAGCGGGGGTTACAATGAGCAGTTCTTC. This sequence encodes CASSYSGASGGYNEQFF.

This clonotype came up a few times. This sequence joins TRBV12-3 or TRBV12-4 and TRBJ2-3, with TRBD1 identical over 7 bases. The CDR3 is 15 residues long. With V trimmed by 6 bases and J by 0 bases, 6 bases remained unmatched. CDR3 sequence reads: CASRSGTESTDTQYF. The CDR3 nucleotides are TGTGCCAGCAGGTCAGGGACAGAAAGCACAGATACGCAGTATTTT.

Concerning this clonotype itself: An end of the junction does not agree with germline; a read error may underlie this. The chain couples TRBV19 to TRBJ1-4, with no clear D. The CDR3 runs 15 residues. Germline-derived CDR1 and CDR2 are LNHDA and SQIVND (reference sequence). As DNA, the CDR3 is TGTGCCAGTAGTGGGCAGCATGCAACTAATGAAAAACTGCTTTTT. It translates to CASSGQHATNEKLLF. The full variable domain, with the rest looked up from reference TRBV19 and TRBJ1-4, is DGGITQSPKYLFRKEGQNVTLSCEQNLNHDAMYWYRQDPGQGLRLIYYSQIVNDFQKGDIAEGYSVSREKKESFPLTVTSAQKNPTAFYLCASSGQHATNEKLLFGSGTQLSVL.

J is TRBJ2-2 and V is TRBV18, with D hard to call. This CDR3 comprises 16 residues. Germline CDR1 is KGHSH and CDR2 is LQKENI. The V end was cut by 5 bases, the J end by 0 bases, with 13 bases between. The CDR3 region is CASSNSLAPNTGELFF. The CDR3 region has the DNA TGTGCCAGCTCAAATTCGCTCGCGCCGAACACCGGGGAGCTGTTTTTT.

This clonotype was seen a few times. The chain couples TRBV29-1 to TRBJ2-1; D remains ambiguous. The germline V gene has CDR1 SQVTM and CDR2 ANQGSEA. Trimming took off 5 bases at V and 4 bases at J, with 12 bases between the two ends. The CDR3 covers 13 residues. The DNA for the CDR3 is TGCAGCGTTTTTGGGGTTGGTTACAATGAGCAGTTCTTC. Amino acid sequence: CSVFGVGYNEQFF.

Ten or more counts support this clonotype. The gene calls are TRBV9 and TRBJ1-3; 8 nucleotides line up with TRBD1. Trimming at V came to 0 bases and at J to 7 bases, leaving 6 bases not matched to a gene. From germline, CDR1 is SGDLS and CDR2 YYNGEE. The CDR3 extends over 15 amino acids. CDR3 residues: CASSVASGGGNTIYF. As DNA, the CDR3 is TGTGCCAGCAGCGTAGCTTCAGGGGGCGGGAACACCATATATTTT.

The chain is built from TRBV11-2 and TRBJ2-7, with 11 nucleotides matching TRBD2. The CDR3 is made up of 18 amino acids. V shed 1 base and J 0 bases; nucleotides not matched to a gene: 8. Germline V lookup: CDR1 SGHAT, CDR2 FQNNGV. CDR3 amino acids: CASSLGGSGTSGSYEQYF. The CDR3 DNA reads as TGTGCCAGCAGCTTAGGAGGTTCCGGGACTAGCGGCTCCTACGAGCAGTACTTC.

The rearrangement uses TRBV6-2 or TRBV6-3 and TRBJ2-7; 13 bases fit TRBD2. V was pared by 6 bases and J by 4 bases, with 6 bases of the junction left unmatched. The germline CDR1 and CDR2 sequences are MNHEY and SVGEGT. The CDR3 is 15 residues long. CDR3 in DNA: TGTGCCAGCAGGCCCATGACTAGCGGGAGGTACGAGCAGTACTTC. Its protein is CASRPMTSGRYEQYF.

This clonotype was seen at least ten times. J is TRBJ1-5 and V is TRBV20-1; D call uncertain. CDR1 and CDR2 from the germline V gene are DFQATT and SNEGSKA (reference sequence). Trimming took 2 bases from V and 5 from J, leaving 10 bases between them. This CDR3 region has 13 residues. CDR3 sequence (DNA): TGCAGTGCTAGAACCAGGTACTATCAGCCCCAGCATTTT. The encoded protein is CSARTRYYQPQHF.

Many counts were recorded for this clonotype. The chain carries TRBV10-3 and TRBJ2-1, with D possibly called TRBD1 or TRBD2 (6 bases each). The CDR3 covers 19 residues. Germline-derived CDR1 and CDR2 are ENHRY and SYGVKD. Trimming removed 6 bases from V and 1 base from J, with 25 bases in between. For the CDR3, the DNA is TGTGCCATCAGAGCTACGGGACCAGGGGCCGGGAGATCCTACAATGAGCAGTTCTTC. This translates into CAIRATGPGAGRSYNEQFF.

The rearrangement joins TRBV5-1 to TRBJ2-1, with 7 bases that match TRBD2. CDR1 SGHRS and CDR2 YFSETQ come from the germline V gene. The V and J ends lost 3 bases and 4 bases, in that order; junction bases with no gene match: 13. This CDR3 has 17 amino acids. CDR3 bases: TGCGCCAGCAGCTCGAACCCGGGAGGTCCGACTTACAATGAGCAGTTCTTC. It codes for CASSSNPGGPTYNEQFF.

This clonotype was picked up a small number of times. V and J are TRBV10-2 and TRBJ2-6, with a weak D call TRBD1 (5 bases). Germline loops: CDR1 WSHSY, CDR2 SAAADI. The CDR3 totals 15 residues. V gave up 6 bases and J gave up 1 base, with 10 bases separating them. CDR3 nucleotides: TGCGCCAGCAGAGCCTCAGGGTCTGGGGCCAACGTCCTGACTTTC. Translation gives CASRASGSGANVLTF.